This entry concerns a single T cell receptor (beta chain). Its antigen is undetermined. A multiplex PCR was run with 60 Vbeta primers and 13 Jbeta primers. Data came from immunoSEQ multiplex PCR; TCRdb stores just in-frame clones and leaves some out. Of under 200,000 clones in the sample, about 81% were seen once. This entry comes from a study of cytomegalovirus exposure and HLA in healthy donors. Regarding the study as a whole: Most TCR sequences were rare, but some public TCRs occurred in many donors. With DRB1 most and HLA-C fewest, TCR association rates differed between HLA loci in a later analysis.

The V and J ends lost 5 bases and 9 bases, in that order; junction bases with no gene match: 13. The CDR3 has 14 amino acids. Germline V gives CDR1 SGHNT, CDR2 YENEEA. Among the donors, all were healthy bone marrow donors. This receptor was identified in a woman aged 18-30 years in good health and CMV-seronegative. The source material was PBMCs. The rearrangement uses TRBV11-3 and TRBJ2-7, with 7 positions matching TRBD1. CDR3 in DNA: TGTGCCAGCAGCCCTAGCTTGGGAACAGGGGTGCAGTACTTC. Translated, it gives CASSPSLGTGVQYF.